This is a list of T cell receptor beta chains from one sample in a study of T cells in localized non-small cell lung cancer. The method was immunoSEQ multiplex PCR; TCRdb's version includes in-frame clones alone and lacks a portion of them. The sample includes about 40,000 clones, about 86% seen only once; the top ten take approximately 6.9%. Source: peripheral blood, taken before any cancer treatment. Receptor source: a man aged 35 to 69 with stage I lung adenocarcinoma. The conserved cysteine and the conserved F or W are not part of the CDR3 here.

TRBJ2-5,TRBV7-9,ASSLGGTKETQY
TRBJ2-1,TRBV9,ASSVARQGYNEQF
TRBJ1-5,TRBV27,ASSPTQDRRNQPQH
TRBJ2-7,TRBV6-1,ASSRTPPVDEQY
TRBJ2-7,TRBV19,ASSMGAGEQY
TRBJ2-1,TRBV4-3,ASSQDLTIGGLADIEQF
TRBJ1-3,TRBV11-1,ASSLRPDSAFSGNTIY
TRBJ1-2,TRBV6-1,ASSAKSGGFYGYT
TRBJ2-1,TRBV15,ATGNGVSNYNEQF
TRBJ2-5,TRBV27,ASSYSGRAGETQY
TRBJ2-7,TRBV7-2,ASSSFYEQY
TRBJ2-6,TRBV2,ASRTGLAPSGANVLT
TRBJ2-1,TRBV7-9,ASSPPPRTLSYNEQF
TRBJ2-5,TRBV9,ASSVGGPARETQY
TRBJ2-3,TRBV5-1,ANSLGGSTDTQY
TRBJ1-1,TRBV7-2,ASSPVTRGTEAF
TRBJ2-7,TRBV11-2,ASRSGGREQY
TRBJ2-3,TRBV5-4,ASSLAFSGSAGTQY
TRBJ2-2,TRBV7-7,ASSPTPENTGELF
TRBJ1-2,TRBV9,ASSASFGESDGYT
TRBJ2-5,TRBV30,AWSPGLAVQETQY
TRBJ2-7,TRBV7-2,ASSYGASGYEQY
TRBJ1-3,TRBV27,ASRTGDSSSGNTIY
TRBJ2-7,TRBV7-9,ASSSGRNYEQY
TRBJ2-7,TRBV4-2,ASSPGVAATYEQY
TRBJ1-4,TRBV30,AWSWGGNEKLF
TRBJ2-2,TRBV19,ASKAGPGELF
TRBJ1-4,TRBV7-2,ASSLTGPTNEKLF
TRBJ2-3,TRBV15,ATSRDTDTQY
TRBJ1-5,TRBV19,ASSMMDGTAKYYSNQPQH
TRBJ2-7,TRBV28,ASSLENEQY
TRBJ1-2,TRBV27,ASSRLGEINNYGYT
TRBJ2-3,TRBV7-9,ASRREYTDTQY
TRBJ2-1,TRBV5-4,ASSLDRDPYNEQF
TRBJ1-5,TRBV28,ASSSQRGKH
TRBJ2-2,TRBV27,ASSPRGPGELF
TRBJ2-5,TRBV7-6,ASSLARGLAGVWETQY
TRBJ2-5,TRBV9,ASSGLAGGPAETQY
TRBJ2-5,TRBV14,ASSRRTGGLETQY
TRBJ2-1,TRBV27,ASSVGLGDNEQF
TRBJ2-1,TRBV5-4,ASSLGRPKSSYNEQF
-,TRBV9,ASSPDSYEQY
TRBJ2-5,TRBV14,ASSQDRRSAGETQY
TRBJ1-3,TRBV29-1,SVLTRPGNTIY
TRBJ2-7,TRBV4-3,ASSQRTGIEQY
TRBJ2-7,TRBV27,ASSLSGLEQY
TRBJ2-1,TRBV25-1,ASKGEVYNEQF
TRBJ2-1,TRBV18,ASASGVTYNEQF
TRBJ1-5,TRBV15,ATSRGVGQPQH
TRBJ2-5,TRBV29-1,SVHRYQETQY
TRBJ2-1,TRBV5-1,ASSTGTTYTEQF
TRBJ2-7,TRBV4-2,ASSQEGTSGSSYEQY
TRBJ2-1,TRBV2,ASSRPSGSRNEQF
TRBJ1-2,TRBV6-5,ASSYRQGYGYT
TRBJ2-1,TRBV10-3,AITGTRGEQF
TRBJ1-1,TRBV4-3,ASSQDAASNEAF
TRBJ2-3,TRBV15,ATSYLATSTDTQY
TRBJ2-7,TRBV29-1,SVWDSGSSYEQY